This T cell receptor beta chain came from a study of OX40 agonist ivuxolimab in advanced cancers. The CDR3 runs 11 residues. Germline V gene lookup returns CDR1 KGHSH and CDR2 LQKENI. The V and J ends lost 6 bases and 7 bases respectively, with 6 bases between them. In its sample, this clone was seen once. Clones were sequenced by immunoSEQ multiplex PCR, and TCRdb holds only the in-frame ones, with some missing. This sample yields approximately 80,000 clones, of which approximately 85% are seen a single time; about 4% belongs to the top ten. The sequenced sample was CD4+ or CD8+ T cells sorted from blood, obtained in a trial of the OX40 agonist ivuxolimab. This clonotype was obtained from an adult with an advanced solid tumor such as melanoma, head and neck, liver or kidney cancer. This rearrangement joins TRBV18 to TRBJ2-2; D unclear. CDR3 region: CASSRYGELFF. For the CDR3, the DNA is TGTGCCAGCTCTAGGTACGGGGAGCTGTTTTTT. The complete variable domain, with remaining parts taken from reference TRBV18 and TRBJ2-2, reads NAGVMQNPRHLVRRRGQEARLRCSPMKGHSHVYWYRQLPEEGLKFMVYLQKENIIDESGMPKERFSAEFPKEGPSILRIQQVVRGDSAAYFCASSRYGELFFGEGSRLTVL.